These 31 T cell receptor beta chains were sequenced from one sample in a study of blood T cell repertoires in COVID-19. The table came from immunoSEQ multiplex PCR; TCRdb's copy has only in-frame clones and leaves some out. This sample has 120,000 or so clones, with over 80% found just once. The sequencing input was peripheral blood. The receptors were gathered from a man in his sixties with acute or convalescent COVID-19.

The chain has TRBV19 and TRBJ2-7; the match to TRBD1 covers 10 bases. With V trimmed by 6 bases and J by 2 bases, 4 bases remained unmatched. Looked up from germline, CDR1 is LNHDA and CDR2 is SQIVND (reference sequence). The CDR3 is 14 amino acids. In DNA form, the CDR3 reads TGTGCCAGTAGGGGACAGGGGATCCCCTACGAGCAGTACTTC. Its protein is CASRGQGIPYEQYF.

The rearrangement uses TRBV19 and TRBJ1-5; 8 positions agree with TRBD1. CDR1 and CDR2 from the germline V gene are LNHDA and SQIVND (reference sequence). There are 20 residues in the CDR3. The V gene end was trimmed by 1 base and the J gene end by 0 bases; junction bases not matched to a gene: 14. CDR3: CASSIAPVDRGVYSNQPQHF. The CDR3 nucleotides read TGTGCCAGTAGTATAGCCCCCGTTGACAGGGGAGTTTATAGCAATCAGCCCCAGCATTTT.

This rearrangement joins TRBV29-1 to TRBJ1-4; D unclear. The CDR3 spans 14 residues. The ends were cut back, 7 bases at V and 0 bases at J, with 12 bases in the middle. Germline V CDR1 and CDR2: SQVTM, ANQGSEA. CDR3 nucleotides: TGCAGCGCCCGGGAGGATGCAACTAATGAAAAACTGTTTTTT. Its protein product is CSAREDATNEKLFF.

The gene calls are TRBV7-9 and TRBJ2-4, with D possibly matching TRBD1 (6 bases). The length of the CDR3 is 13 residues. The V and J ends lost 0 bases and 9 bases respectively, with 9 bases between them. In germline, CDR1 is SEHNR, CDR2 FQNEAQ (reference sequence). The CDR3 spells CASSLAGAVIQYF. The CDR3 DNA reads TGTGCCAGCAGCTTAGCGGGGGCGGTCATTCAGTACTTC.

This chain joins TRBV29-1 and TRBJ2-3; 8 bases map to TRBD1. The trim removed 3 bases at V and 4 bases at J, leaving 3 bases unmatched. The CDR3 runs to 13 residues. Germline V gene sequence: CDR1 SQVTM, CDR2 ANQGSEA. The CDR3 DNA reads as TGCAGCGTTGAGTCAGGGGGCGCAGATACGCAGTATTTT. As protein: CSVESGGADTQYF.

This clone showed up just a few times. The rearrangement joins TRBV5-1 to TRBJ1-5; possible D gene TRBD1, 5 bases. V was pared by 0 bases and J by 3 bases, with 10 bases between. CDR3 length: 15 amino acids. CDR1 is SGHRS and CDR2 is YFSETQ in the germline V gene. CDR3 nucleotides: TGCGCCAGCAGCTTGGACGACAGTTACAATCAGCCCCAGCATTTT. This gives the protein CASSLDDSYNQPQHF.

This clone was found many times. V and J are TRBV27 and TRBJ2-7; TRBD2 matches at 7 bases. The ends lost 7 bases at V and 3 bases at J; junction bases unmatched: 3. CDR1 is MNHEY, CDR2 SMNVEV, per germline (reference sequence). The CDR3 is 12 residues long. Here the CDR3 reads CASMGGGYEQYF. CDR3 sequence (DNA): TGTGCCAGCATGGGGGGGGGCTACGAGCAGTACTTC.

This clone showed up just a few times. The V gene is TRBV10-2, the J gene TRBJ1-1; D unresolved. V was clipped by 6 bases and J by 6 bases, with 11 bases between them. The CDR3 runs to 12 residues. Germline loops: CDR1 WSHSY, CDR2 SAAADI. Here the CDR3 reads CASRRPGAEAFF. The CDR3 DNA is TGCGCCAGCAGGCGGCCGGGAGCTGAAGCTTTCTTT.

The chain uses TRBV6-5 and TRBJ2-3, with 9 nucleotides matching TRBD2. V was clipped by 6 bases and J by 10 bases; unmatched bases: 11. The CDR3 loop spans 14 amino acids. Germline CDR1 and CDR2: MNHEY and SVGAGI. The CDR3: CASRLLAGGGAQYF. In nucleotides, the CDR3 is TGTGCCAGCAGACTACTAGCGGGCGGGGGTGCGCAGTATTTT.

The V call is TRBV7-3, the J call TRBJ2-5; D is perhaps TRBD2 (5 bases). V lost 4 bases, J lost 7 bases, and 13 bases lay in between. The V gene's germline CDR1 is SGHTA and CDR2 FQGTGA. The CDR3 extends over 13 amino acids. The CDR3 bases are TGTGCCAGCAGCTCCGACCCGGCGGGGACCCAGTACTTC. This translates into CASSSDPAGTQYF. The full variable domain, in which reference TRBV7-3 and TRBJ2-5 provide the parts outside the CDR3, is GAGVSQTPSNKVTEKGKYVELRCDPISGHTALYWYRQSLGQGPEFLIYFQGTGAADDSGLPNDRFFAVRPEGSVSTLKIQRTERGDSAVYLCASSSDPAGTQYFGPGTRLLVL.

The chain couples TRBV10-1 to TRBJ1-5; 9 bases are shared with TRBD1. CDR3 length: 18 residues. From germline, CDR1 is WNHNN and CDR2 SYGVQD (reference sequence). Unmatched junction bases numbered 8, after V lost 2 bases and J lost 0 bases. DNA for the CDR3: TGCGCCAGCAGTGAGCTGAAATGGGACAGGGATAGCAATCAGCCCCAGCATTTT. Its translation: CASSELKWDRDSNQPQHF.

J is TRBJ2-1 and V is TRBV3-1 (or the pseudogene TRBV3-2), with 7 bases that match TRBD2. V shed 0 bases and J 2 bases; nucleotides not matched to a gene: 4. Per the germline V gene, CDR1 is LGHDT and CDR2 is YNNKEL (reference sequence). The CDR3 sequence is 16 residues long. The CDR3 here is CASSQDGLAAYNEQFF. The CDR3 nucleotides read TGTGCCAGCAGCCAAGATGGTCTAGCGGCCTACAATGAGCAGTTCTTC.

The chain's CDR3 is CAWSVFGVGGGGRNTEAFF. The CDR3 DNA is TGTGCCTGGAGTGTATTCGGGGTGGGGGGAGGAGGTCGGAACACTGAAGCTTTCTTT. The V and J genes are TRBV30 and TRBJ1-1; a possible D gene is TRBD1 (5 bases). The CDR3 loop spans 19 amino acids. Germline V gene lookup returns CDR1 GTSNPN and CDR2 SVGIG (reference sequence). Trimming took 0 bases from V and 1 from J, leaving 24 bases between them.

This chain uses TRBV29-1 with TRBJ2-1; tentatively, D is TRBD1 (6 bases). Looked up from germline, CDR1 is SQVTM and CDR2 is ANQGSEA. The CDR3 totals 12 residues. V dropped 3 bases and J dropped 7 bases, with 10 bases sitting between them. The CDR3 DNA reads as TGCAGCGTTGACTCCCAGGGGAATGAGCAGTTCTTC. Translated: CSVDSQGNEQFF.

This chain joins TRBV18 and TRBJ2-7; 9 positions match TRBD1. The CDR3 extends over 16 amino acids. The V gene end was trimmed by 2 bases and the J gene end by 7 bases; junction bases not matched to a gene: 12. CDR1 is KGHSH, CDR2 LQKENI, per germline. The CDR3 region is CASSPGTGIRTGEQYF. CDR3 DNA sequence: TGTGCCAGCTCACCAGGGACAGGGATAAGGACGGGGGAGCAGTACTTC.

The chain combines TRBV5-1 with TRBJ1-1; no firm D call. CDR3 size: 14 residues. Germline CDR1 is SGHRS and CDR2 is YFSETQ. Trimming removed 2 bases from V and 5 bases from J, with 13 bases in between. CDR3 DNA sequence: TGCGCCAGCAGCTTCGAGCGTCGAGTGACTGAAGCTTTCTTT. It codes for CASSFERRVTEAFF.

This clone was counted only a few times. This sequence joins TRBV29-1 and TRBJ1-2; D uncertain. Germline V CDR1 and CDR2: SQVTM, ANQGSEA. CDR3 length: 11 amino acids. V lost 5 bases, J lost 8 bases, and 12 bases lay in between. Here the CDR3 reads CSVIRPGGYTF. CDR3 bases: TGCAGCGTTATCCGCCCGGGGGGCTACACCTTC.

This clone was seen at least ten times. The rearrangement uses TRBV4-1 and TRBJ1-4; 9 positions match TRBD1. Germline CDR1 and CDR2: MGHRA and YSYEKL. The CDR3 totals 18 residues. V trimming: 4 bases; J trimming: 0 bases; junction bases outside the gene matches: 9. This CDR3 is CASSPKPGQGATNEKLFF. The CDR3, as DNA: TGCGCCAGCAGCCCTAAACCGGGACAGGGCGCAACTAATGAAAAACTGTTTTTT.

J is TRBJ2-7 and V is TRBV18, with D possibly matching TRBD1 (5 bases). With 1 base removed from V and 3 bases from J, the gap between germline ends came to 10 bases. This CDR3 comprises 14 residues. CDR1 and CDR2 (germline): KGHSH, LQKENI. The CDR3 DNA reads TGTGCCAGCTCACCACAGGGGCAGGTCTACGAGCAGTACTTC. Translation gives CASSPQGQVYEQYF.

The chain uses TRBV29-1 and TRBJ2-7; tentative D call: TRBD2 (5 bases). Deletions cut 6 bases from V and 6 bases from J, with 15 bases between. CDR3 length equals 12 residues. Germline loops: CDR1 SQVTM, CDR2 ANQGSEA. The CDR3 loop is CSVSRGEGEQYF. For the CDR3, the DNA is TGCAGCGTCTCGAGAGGAGAGGGCGAGCAGTACTTC.

The chain is built from TRBV5-5 and TRBJ2-2; D may be TRBD1 (5 bases). Trimming took off 6 bases at V and 5 bases at J, with 11 bases between the two ends. Looked up from germline, CDR1 is SGHKS and CDR2 is YYEKEE (reference sequence). The CDR3 length is 13 residues. CDR3 sequence (DNA): TGTGCCAGCATCCTCCAGGGAACCGGGGAGCTGTTTTTT. This gives the protein CASILQGTGELFF. The variable domain in full, completed from reference TRBV5-5 and TRBJ2-2, reads DAGVTQSPTHLIKTRGQQVTLRCSPISGHKSVSWYQQVLGQGPQFIFQYYEKEERGRGNFPDRFSARQFPNYSSELNVNALLLGDSALYLCASILQGTGELFFGEGSRLTVL.

The V gene is TRBV30, the J gene TRBJ2-7, with D hard to call. CDR1 and CDR2 (germline): GTSNPN, SVGIG (reference sequence). The CDR3 spans 12 residues. The ends were cut back, 2 bases at V and 4 bases at J, with 9 bases in the middle. CDR3 DNA: TGTGCCTGGAGTCCTTCTTTTTACGAGCAGTACTTC. It codes for CAWSPSFYEQYF.

The CDR3 spells CASSSPDSGDEQFF. The CDR3 DNA sequence: TGTGCCAGCAGCTCCCCTGACTCCGGCGATGAGCAGTTCTTC. This chain links TRBV7-3 with TRBJ2-1; unclear D gene. The CDR3 contains 14 residues. In germline, CDR1 is SGHTA, CDR2 FQGTGA. V was clipped by 4 bases and J by 8 bases, with 15 bases between them.

The V call is TRBV7-9, the J call TRBJ1-2, with 8 positions matching TRBD1. CDR1 SEHNR and CDR2 FQNEAQ come from the germline V gene (reference sequence). The V and J ends lost 8 bases and 6 bases, in that order; junction bases with no gene match: 14. There are 15 residues in the CDR3. The CDR3 nucleotides are TGTGCCAGCGCGACCCGAAGGGCAGGGGGCGATGGCTACACCTTC. This encodes CASATRRAGGDGYTF.

This chain connects TRBV28 to TRBJ1-3; no clear D. The CDR3 length is 15 residues. Germline loops: CDR1 MDHEN, CDR2 SYDVKM. Trimming pared 6 bases from V and 1 base from J, leaving 13 bases between. The CDR3 protein is CASRRNPGSGNTIYF. The CDR3 DNA sequence: TGTGCCAGCAGACGCAATCCAGGTTCTGGAAACACCATATATTTT.

This chain uses TRBV24-1 with TRBJ2-5; TRBD2 matches 10 bases. Germline trimming cut 4 bases from V and 5 bases from J; bases unmatched to any gene: 6. The CDR3 spans 15 residues. The germline CDR1 and CDR2 sequences are KGHDR and SFDVKD. The CDR3 bases are TGTGCCACCAGTGAGTCTAGCGGGAGTGGGGAGACCCAGTACTTC. This translates into CATSESSGSGETQYF.

The V call is TRBV28, the J call TRBJ2-7; TRBD2 aligns across 11 bases. The CDR3 extends over 17 amino acids. Trimming cost V 6 bases and J 4 bases; bases outside gene matches: 14. CDR1 MDHEN and CDR2 SYDVKM come from the germline V gene. CDR3 in amino acids: CASRKLAGVRIGYEQYF. The CDR3 DNA sequence: TGTGCCAGCAGGAAACTAGCGGGAGTCCGGATTGGGTACGAGCAGTACTTC.

The genes are TRBV28 and TRBJ1-5; D remains ambiguous. Trimming removed 0 bases at V and 3 bases at J, with 6 bases between. Per the germline V gene, CDR1 is MDHEN and CDR2 is SYDVKM. There are 14 residues in the CDR3. In nucleotides, the CDR3 is TGTGCCAGCAGTTTATGGGGAGTCAATCAGCCCCAGCATTTT. It yields the protein CASSLWGVNQPQHF. The full variable domain, in which reference TRBV28 and TRBJ1-5 provide the parts outside the CDR3, is DVKVTQSSRYLVKRTGEKVFLECVQDMDHENMFWYRQDPGLGLRLIYFSYDVKMKEKGDIPEGYSVSREKKERFSLILESASTNQTSMYLCASSLWGVNQPQHFGDGTRLSIL.

This chain links TRBV18 with TRBJ1-2; TRBD1 aligns across 7 bases. V was clipped by 4 bases and J by 5 bases; unmatched bases: 4. Germline CDR1 and CDR2: KGHSH and LQKENI. This CDR3 is 13 amino acids long. CDR3 bases: TGTGCCAGCTCACGTGGGACAGAGTATGGCTACACCTTC. Protein sequence: CASSRGTEYGYTF.

This clone was counted at least ten times. The chain uses TRBV20-1 and TRBJ1-2; unclear D gene. V gave up 7 bases and J gave up 6 bases, with 3 bases separating them. Germline loops: CDR1 DFQATT, CDR2 SNEGSKA (reference sequence). CDR3 length: 8 residues. The CDR3 spells CSGNGYTF. CDR3 sequence (DNA): TGCAGTGGTAATGGCTACACCTTC.

The chain combines TRBV5-1 with TRBJ2-7; 8 bases agree with TRBD2. The germline V gene encodes CDR1 SGHRS and CDR2 YFSETQ. The CDR3 loop spans 16 amino acids. The V and J ends lost 0 bases and 2 bases, in that order; junction bases with no gene match: 7. The CDR3 DNA reads as TGCGCCAGCAGCTTGGTACCCAGCGGGAGAACCTACGAGCAGTACTTC. Translating it yields CASSLVPSGRTYEQYF. The full variable domain, in which reference TRBV5-1 and TRBJ2-7 provide the parts outside the CDR3, is KAGVTQTPRYLIKTRGQQVTLSCSPISGHRSVSWYQQTPGQGLQFLFEYFSETQRNKGNFPGRFSGRQFSNSRSEMNVSTLELGDSALYLCASSLVPSGRTYEQYFGPGTRLTVT.